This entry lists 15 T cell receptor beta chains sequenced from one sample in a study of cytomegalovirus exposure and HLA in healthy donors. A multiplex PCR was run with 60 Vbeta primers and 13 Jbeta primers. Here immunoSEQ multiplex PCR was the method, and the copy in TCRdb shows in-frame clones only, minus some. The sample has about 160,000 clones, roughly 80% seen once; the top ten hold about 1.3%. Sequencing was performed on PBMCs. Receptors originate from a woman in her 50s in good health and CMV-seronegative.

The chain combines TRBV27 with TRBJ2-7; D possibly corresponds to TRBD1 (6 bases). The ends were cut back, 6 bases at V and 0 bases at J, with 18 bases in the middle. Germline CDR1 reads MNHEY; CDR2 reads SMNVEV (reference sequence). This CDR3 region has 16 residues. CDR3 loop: CASSRGRGQTSYEQYF. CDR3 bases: TGTGCCAGCAGCCGGGGCAGAGGACAGACCTCCTACGAGCAGTACTTC.

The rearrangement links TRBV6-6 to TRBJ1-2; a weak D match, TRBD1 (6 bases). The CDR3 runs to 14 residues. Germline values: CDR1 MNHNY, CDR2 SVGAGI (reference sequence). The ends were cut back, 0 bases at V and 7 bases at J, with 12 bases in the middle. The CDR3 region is CASSYSGRDTGYTF. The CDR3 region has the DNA TGTGCCAGCAGTTACTCGGGGAGGGACACTGGCTACACCTTC.

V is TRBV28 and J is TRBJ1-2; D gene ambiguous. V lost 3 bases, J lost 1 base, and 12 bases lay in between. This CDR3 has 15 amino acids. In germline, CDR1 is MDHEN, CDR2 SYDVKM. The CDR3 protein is CASSLSRRVNYGYTF. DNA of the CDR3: TGTGCCAGCAGTTTGTCTCGACGGGTTAACTATGGCTACACCTTC.

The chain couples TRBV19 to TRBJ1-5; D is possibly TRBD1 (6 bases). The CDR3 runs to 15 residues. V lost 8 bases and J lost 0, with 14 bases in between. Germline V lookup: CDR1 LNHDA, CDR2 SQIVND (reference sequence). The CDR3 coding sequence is TGTGCCAGTGCGGACAGAACTTATAGCAATCAGCCCCAGCATTTT. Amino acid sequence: CASADRTYSNQPQHF.

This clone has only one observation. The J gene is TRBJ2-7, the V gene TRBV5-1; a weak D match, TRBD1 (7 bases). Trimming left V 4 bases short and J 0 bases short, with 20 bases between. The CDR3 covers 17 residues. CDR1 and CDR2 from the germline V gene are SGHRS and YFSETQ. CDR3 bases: TGCGCCAGCAGCCAGGGGGGCAAGATCCCCGTCTCCTACGAGCAGTACTTC. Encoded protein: CASSQGGKIPVSYEQYF.

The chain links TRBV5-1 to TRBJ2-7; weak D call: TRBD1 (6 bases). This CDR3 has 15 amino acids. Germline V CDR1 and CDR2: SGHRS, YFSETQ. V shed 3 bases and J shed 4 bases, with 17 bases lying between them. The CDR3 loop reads CASSSNSQGSYEQYF. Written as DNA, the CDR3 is TGCGCCAGCAGCTCCAACTCACAGGGCTCGTACGAGCAGTACTTC.

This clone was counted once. CDR3: CASSRGAGNTEAFF. The CDR3 nucleotides are TGTGCCAGCAGCCGCGGGGCGGGTAACACTGAAGCTTTCTTT. The chain carries TRBV6-5 and TRBJ1-1; D is possibly TRBD1 (5 bases). CDR3 size: 14 residues. Germline V lookup: CDR1 MNHEY, CDR2 SVGAGI. Trimming left V 6 bases short and J 2 bases short, with 13 bases between.

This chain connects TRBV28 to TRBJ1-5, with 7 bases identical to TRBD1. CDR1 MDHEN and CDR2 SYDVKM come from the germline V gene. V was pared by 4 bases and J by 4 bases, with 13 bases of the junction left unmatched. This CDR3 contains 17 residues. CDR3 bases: TGTGCCAGCAGTTCACCACCCGACAGGGCTCGAAATCAGCCCCAGCATTTT. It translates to CASSSPPDRARNQPQHF.

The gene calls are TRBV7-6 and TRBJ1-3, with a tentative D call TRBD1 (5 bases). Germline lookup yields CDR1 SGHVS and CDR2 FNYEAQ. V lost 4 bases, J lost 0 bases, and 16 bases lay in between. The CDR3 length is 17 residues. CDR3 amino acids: CASSYGGGRRSGNTIYF. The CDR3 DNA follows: TGTGCCAGCAGCTACGGGGGAGGGCGACGCTCTGGAAACACCATATATTTT. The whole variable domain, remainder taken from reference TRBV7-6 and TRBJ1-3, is GAGVSQSPRYKVTKRGQDVALRCDPISGHVSLYWYRQALGQGPEFLTYFNYEAQQDKSGLPNDRFSAERPEGSISTLTIQRTEQRDSAMYRCASSYGGGRRSGNTIYFGEGSWLTVV.

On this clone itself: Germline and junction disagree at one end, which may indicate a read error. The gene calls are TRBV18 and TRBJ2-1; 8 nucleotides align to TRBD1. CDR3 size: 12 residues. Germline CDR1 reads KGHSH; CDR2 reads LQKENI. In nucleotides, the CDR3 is TGCAGGACAGGGAGCTCCTACAATGAGCAGTTCTTC. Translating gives CRTGSSYNEQFF.

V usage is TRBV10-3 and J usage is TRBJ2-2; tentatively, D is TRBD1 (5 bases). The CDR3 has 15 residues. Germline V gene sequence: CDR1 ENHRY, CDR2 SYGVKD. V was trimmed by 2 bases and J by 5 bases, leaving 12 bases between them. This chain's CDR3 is CAISEPQGETGELFF. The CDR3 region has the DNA TGTGCCATCAGTGAGCCGCAGGGCGAGACCGGGGAGCTGTTTTTT.

CDR3 protein: CASSQLWTSGEQETQYF. The CDR3 nucleotides read TGTGCCAGCAGCCAGTTGTGGACTAGCGGGGAACAAGAGACCCAGTACTTC. This chain joins TRBV4-2 and TRBJ2-5, with 12 bases aligning to TRBD2. CDR3 length: 17 amino acids. The V segment lost 3 bases and the J segment 2 bases; nucleotides outside the gene matches: 7. Germline V lookup: CDR1 LGHNA, CDR2 YNFKEQ.

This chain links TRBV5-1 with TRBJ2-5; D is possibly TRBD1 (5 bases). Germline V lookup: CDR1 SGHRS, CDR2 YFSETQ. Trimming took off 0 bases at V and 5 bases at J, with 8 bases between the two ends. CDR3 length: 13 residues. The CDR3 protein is CASSLGTFETQYF. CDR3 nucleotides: TGCGCCAGCAGCTTGGGGACATTCGAGACCCAGTACTTC.

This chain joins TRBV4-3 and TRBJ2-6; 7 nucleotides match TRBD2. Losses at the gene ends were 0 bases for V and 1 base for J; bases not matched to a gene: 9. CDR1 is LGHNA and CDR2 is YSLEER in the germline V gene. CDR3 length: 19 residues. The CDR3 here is CASSQELGGSLSGANVLTF. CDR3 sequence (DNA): TGCGCCAGCAGCCAAGAGTTGGGGGGGAGCCTTTCTGGGGCCAACGTCCTGACTTTC.

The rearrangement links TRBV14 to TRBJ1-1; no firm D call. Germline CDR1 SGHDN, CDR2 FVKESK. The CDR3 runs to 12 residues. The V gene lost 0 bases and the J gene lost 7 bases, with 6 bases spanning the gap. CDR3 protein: CASSQDSREAFF. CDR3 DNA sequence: TGTGCCAGCAGCCAAGATAGCCGTGAAGCTTTCTTT.